This entry is about one TCR beta chain. These data are taken from a study of T cells after somatic rescue of genetic block. Repertoires were generated with immunoSEQ multiplex PCR, while TCRdb's copy carries only in-frame clones and drops some. This sample has around 57,000 clones, with 90% to 96% found just once. CDR1 and CDR2 from the germline V gene are ENHRY and SYGVKD. CDR3 length: 17 amino acids. V was pared by 0 bases and J by 4 bases, with 19 bases between. Source material: peripheral blood mononuclear cells (PBMCs). This sequence originates from a child less than two years old. The chain combines TRBV10-3 with TRBJ2-7; D may correspond to TRBD1 or TRBD2 (5 bases each). CDR3: CAISESKGARAVYEQYF. The CDR3 bases are TGTGCCATCAGTGAGTCAAAAGGGGCGAGGGCGGTATACGAGCAGTACTTC.